There are a few counts of the clone carrying this T cell receptor beta chain. Its antigen is not known. Other DNA sequences in this specimen translate into the identical CDR3. The source of the sample is a study of shared clonotypes between healthy human individuals. As for the study in general: Per donor, three plates held CD4 naive cells, three held CD4 memory, two held CD8 naive and one held CD8 memory. The study's findings and limits: On the whole, naive subsets had larger estimated richness than memory subsets had.

It was across several immunoSEQ plates that each subset's genomic DNA was evenly split. Only in-frame clones appear in the TCRdb table, and some are missing; sequencing was by immunoSEQ multiplex PCR. In the table there are 2.5 million or so clones, about 92% of which are singletons. The sequence was collected from a man aged 18-30 years in good health. Source material: naive CD4+ T cells sorted from blood. The subset denotes: CD45RA+ positively selected.

The CDR3 DNA is TGTGCCAGCAGTTTGTCCCTAGGAGGCTACACCTTC. Translation: CASSLSLGGYTF. The V call is TRBV28, the J call TRBJ1-2; no clear D. This CDR3 region has 12 residues. The ends were cut back, 3 bases at V and 8 bases at J, with 10 bases in the middle. Germline V gene sequence: CDR1 MDHEN, CDR2 SYDVKM.